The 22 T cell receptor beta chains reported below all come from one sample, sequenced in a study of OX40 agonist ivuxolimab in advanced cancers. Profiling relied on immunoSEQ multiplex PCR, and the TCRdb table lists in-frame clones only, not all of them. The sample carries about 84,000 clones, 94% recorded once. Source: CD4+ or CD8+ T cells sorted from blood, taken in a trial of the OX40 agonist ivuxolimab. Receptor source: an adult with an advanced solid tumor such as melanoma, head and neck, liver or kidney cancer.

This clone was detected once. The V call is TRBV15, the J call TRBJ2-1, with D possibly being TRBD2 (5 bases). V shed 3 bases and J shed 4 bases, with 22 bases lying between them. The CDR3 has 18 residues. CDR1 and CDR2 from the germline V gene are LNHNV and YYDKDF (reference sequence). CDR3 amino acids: CATSRTLSREREYNEQFF. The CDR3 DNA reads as TGTGCCACCAGCAGGACCCTCTCCCGGGAAAGGGAATACAATGAGCAGTTCTTC. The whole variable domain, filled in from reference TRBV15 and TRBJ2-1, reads DAMVIQNPRYQVTQFGKPVTLSCSQTLNHNVMYWYQQKSSQAPKLLFHYYDKDFNNEADTPDNFQSRRPNTSFCFLDIRSPGLGDTAMYLCATSRTLSREREYNEQFFGPGTRLTVL.

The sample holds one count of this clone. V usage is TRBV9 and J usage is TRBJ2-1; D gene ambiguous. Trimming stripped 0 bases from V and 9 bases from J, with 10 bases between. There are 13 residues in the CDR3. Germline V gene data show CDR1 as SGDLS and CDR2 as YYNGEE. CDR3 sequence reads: CASSVVEVSEQFF. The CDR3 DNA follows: TGTGCCAGCAGCGTAGTTGAGGTCAGTGAGCAGTTCTTC.

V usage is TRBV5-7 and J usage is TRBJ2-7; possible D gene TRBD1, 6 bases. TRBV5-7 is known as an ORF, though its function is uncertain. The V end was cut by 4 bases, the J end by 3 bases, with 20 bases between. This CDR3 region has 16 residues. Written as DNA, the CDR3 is TGTGCCAGCAGCCCTCAGGGGCTTCGAGACGGCTACGAGCAGTACTTC. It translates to CASSPQGLRDGYEQYF.

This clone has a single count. This CDR3 reads CASSPVDREGEQYF. The CDR3 DNA reads TGTGCCAGCAGCCCGGTGGACAGGGAAGGCGAGCAGTACTTC. The chain uses TRBV5-5 and TRBJ2-7; 8 bases match TRBD1. CDR3 size: 14 residues. Trimming took 4 bases from V and 6 from J; bases not matched to a gene: 9. From germline, CDR1 is SGHKS and CDR2 YYEKEE (reference sequence).

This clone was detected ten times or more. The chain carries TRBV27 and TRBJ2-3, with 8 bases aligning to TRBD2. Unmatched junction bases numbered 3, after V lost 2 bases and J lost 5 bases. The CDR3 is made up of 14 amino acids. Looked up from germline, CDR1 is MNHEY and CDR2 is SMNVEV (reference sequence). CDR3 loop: CASSLGGTRDTQYF. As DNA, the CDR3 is TGTGCCAGCAGTTTAGGGGGGACTAGAGATACGCAGTATTTT.

In DNA, the CDR3 is TGCGCCAGCAGTCCAGCCCTGGGGGACACTGAAGCTTTCTTT. Amino acid sequence: CASSPALGDTEAFF. The rearrangement joins TRBV5-1 to TRBJ1-1; D is possibly TRBD1 (5 bases). The V gene's germline CDR1 is SGHRS and CDR2 YFSETQ. Trimming left V 5 bases short and J 3 bases short, with 14 bases between. The CDR3 runs 14 residues.

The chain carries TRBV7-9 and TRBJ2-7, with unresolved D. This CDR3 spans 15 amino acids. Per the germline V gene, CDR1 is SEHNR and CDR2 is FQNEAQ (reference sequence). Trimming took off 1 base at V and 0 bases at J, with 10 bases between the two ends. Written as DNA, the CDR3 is TGTGCCAGCAGCTTAGGGCAACATTCCTCCTACGAGCAGTACTTC. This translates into CASSLGQHSSYEQYF.

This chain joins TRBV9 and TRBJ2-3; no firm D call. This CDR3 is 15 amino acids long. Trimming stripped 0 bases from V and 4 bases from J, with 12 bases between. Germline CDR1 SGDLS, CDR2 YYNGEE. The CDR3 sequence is CASSVEAARADTQYF. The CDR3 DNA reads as TGTGCCAGCAGCGTAGAGGCGGCTAGAGCAGATACGCAGTATTTT.

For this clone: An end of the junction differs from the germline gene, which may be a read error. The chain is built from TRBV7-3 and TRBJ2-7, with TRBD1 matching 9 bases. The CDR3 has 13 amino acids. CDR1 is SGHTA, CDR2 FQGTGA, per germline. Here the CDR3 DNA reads TGCGCCAGCAGCCAAGACAGGGGGTACGAGCAGTACTTC. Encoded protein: CASSQDRGYEQYF.

The CDR3 bases are TGTGCCAGCACTCCCCGGGCGCCGGGCCACTACGAGCAGTACTTC. Amino acid sequence: CASTPRAPGHYEQYF. The chain couples TRBV28 to TRBJ2-7; D not resolved. V was trimmed by 7 bases and J by 3 bases, leaving 19 bases between them. This CDR3 has 15 amino acids. Germline loops: CDR1 MDHEN, CDR2 SYDVKM.

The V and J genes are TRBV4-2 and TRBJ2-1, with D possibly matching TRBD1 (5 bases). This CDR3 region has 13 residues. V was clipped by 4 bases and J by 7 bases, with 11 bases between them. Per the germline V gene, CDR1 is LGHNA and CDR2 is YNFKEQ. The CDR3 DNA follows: TGTGCCAGCAGCCCCTACCCAGGGAATGAGCAGTTCTTC. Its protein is CASSPYPGNEQFF.

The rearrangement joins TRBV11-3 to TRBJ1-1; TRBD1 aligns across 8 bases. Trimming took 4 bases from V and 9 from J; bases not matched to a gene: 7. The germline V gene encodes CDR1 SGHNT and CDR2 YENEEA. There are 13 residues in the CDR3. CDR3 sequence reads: CASSYGQGSKAFF. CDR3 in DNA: TGTGCCAGCAGCTACGGACAGGGCTCTAAAGCTTTCTTT.

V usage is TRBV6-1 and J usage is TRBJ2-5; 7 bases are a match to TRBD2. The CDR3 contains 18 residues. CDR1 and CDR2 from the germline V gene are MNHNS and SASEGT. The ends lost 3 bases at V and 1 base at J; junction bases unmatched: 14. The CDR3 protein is CASSEWLGGRSGQETQYF. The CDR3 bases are TGTGCCAGCAGTGAGTGGTTAGGCGGGAGATCTGGCCAAGAGACCCAGTACTTC.

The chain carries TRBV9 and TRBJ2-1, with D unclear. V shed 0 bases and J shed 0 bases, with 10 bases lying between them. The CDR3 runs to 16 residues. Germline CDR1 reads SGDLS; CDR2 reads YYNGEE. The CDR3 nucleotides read TGTGCCAGCAGCGTAGATGGCTCGAGCTCCTACAATGAGCAGTTCTTC. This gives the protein CASSVDGSSSYNEQFF.

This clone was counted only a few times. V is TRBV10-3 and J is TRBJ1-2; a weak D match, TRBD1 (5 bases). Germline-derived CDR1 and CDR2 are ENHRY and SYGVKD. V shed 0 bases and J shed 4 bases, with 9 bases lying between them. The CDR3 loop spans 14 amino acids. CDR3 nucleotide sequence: TGTGCCATCAGTGAGTCAACGACAGCCTATGGCTACACCTTC. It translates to CAISESTTAYGYTF.

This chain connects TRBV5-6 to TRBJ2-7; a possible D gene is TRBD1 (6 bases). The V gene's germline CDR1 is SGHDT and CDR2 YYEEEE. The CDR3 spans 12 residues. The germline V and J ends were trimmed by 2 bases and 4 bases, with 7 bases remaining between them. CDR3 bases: TGTGCCAGCAGCTTTACAGGGTACGAGCAGTACTTC. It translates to CASSFTGYEQYF.

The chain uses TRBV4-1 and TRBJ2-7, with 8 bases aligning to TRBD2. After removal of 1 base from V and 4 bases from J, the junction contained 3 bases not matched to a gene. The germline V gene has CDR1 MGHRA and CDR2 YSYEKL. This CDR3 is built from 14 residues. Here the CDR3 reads CASSQGPGGYEQYF. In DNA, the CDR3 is TGCGCCAGCAGCCAAGGGCCGGGGGGGTACGAGCAGTACTTC.

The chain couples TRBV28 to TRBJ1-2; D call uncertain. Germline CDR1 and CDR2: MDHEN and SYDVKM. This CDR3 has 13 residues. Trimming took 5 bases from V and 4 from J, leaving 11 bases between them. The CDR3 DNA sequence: TGTGCCAGCAGTGTAGGCAGGACCTATGGCTACACCTTC. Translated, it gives CASSVGRTYGYTF.

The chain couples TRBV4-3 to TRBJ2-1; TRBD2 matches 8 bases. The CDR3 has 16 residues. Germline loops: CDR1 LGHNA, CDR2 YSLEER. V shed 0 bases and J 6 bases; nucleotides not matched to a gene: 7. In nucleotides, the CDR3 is TGCGCCAGCAGCCAAGAAAGAGCGGGAGACCCCAATGAGCAGTTCTTC. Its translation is CASSQERAGDPNEQFF.

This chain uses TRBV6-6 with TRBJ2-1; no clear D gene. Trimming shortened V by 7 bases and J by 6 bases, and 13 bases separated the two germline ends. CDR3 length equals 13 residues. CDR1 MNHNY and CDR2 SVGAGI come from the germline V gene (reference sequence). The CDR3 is CASTPAVGNEQFF. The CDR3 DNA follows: TGTGCCAGCACTCCCGCGGTAGGCAATGAGCAGTTCTTC.

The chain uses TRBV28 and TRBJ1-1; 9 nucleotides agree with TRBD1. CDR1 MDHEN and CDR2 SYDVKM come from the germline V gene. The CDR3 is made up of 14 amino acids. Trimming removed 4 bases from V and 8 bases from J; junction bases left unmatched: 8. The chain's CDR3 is CASSSRTGVSEAFF. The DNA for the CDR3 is TGTGCCAGCAGTTCTCGGACAGGGGTTTCAGAAGCTTTCTTT.

The CDR3 nucleotides read TGTGCCAGCAGCTTTGACGGGGAATACACTAATGAAAAACTGTTTTTT. This sequence encodes CASSFDGEYTNEKLFF. This rearrangement joins TRBV5-5 to TRBJ1-4; D gene unclear. In germline, CDR1 is SGHKS, CDR2 YYEKEE (reference sequence). The length of the CDR3 is 16 residues. V lost 2 bases and J lost 2, with 13 bases in between.